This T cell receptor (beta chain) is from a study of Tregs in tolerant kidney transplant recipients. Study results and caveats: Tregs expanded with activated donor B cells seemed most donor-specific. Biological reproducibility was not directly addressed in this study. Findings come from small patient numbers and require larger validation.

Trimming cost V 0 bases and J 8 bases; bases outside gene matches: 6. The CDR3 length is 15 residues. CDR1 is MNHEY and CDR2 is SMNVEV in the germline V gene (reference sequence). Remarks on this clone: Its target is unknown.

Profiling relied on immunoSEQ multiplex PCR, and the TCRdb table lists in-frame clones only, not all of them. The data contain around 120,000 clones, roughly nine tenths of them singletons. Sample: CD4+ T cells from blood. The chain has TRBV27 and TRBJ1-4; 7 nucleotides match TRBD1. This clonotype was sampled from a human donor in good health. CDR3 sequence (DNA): TGTGCCAGCAGTTTATCGGGAAGGGGGCTCGAAAAACTGTTTTTT. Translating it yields CASSLSGRGLEKLFF.